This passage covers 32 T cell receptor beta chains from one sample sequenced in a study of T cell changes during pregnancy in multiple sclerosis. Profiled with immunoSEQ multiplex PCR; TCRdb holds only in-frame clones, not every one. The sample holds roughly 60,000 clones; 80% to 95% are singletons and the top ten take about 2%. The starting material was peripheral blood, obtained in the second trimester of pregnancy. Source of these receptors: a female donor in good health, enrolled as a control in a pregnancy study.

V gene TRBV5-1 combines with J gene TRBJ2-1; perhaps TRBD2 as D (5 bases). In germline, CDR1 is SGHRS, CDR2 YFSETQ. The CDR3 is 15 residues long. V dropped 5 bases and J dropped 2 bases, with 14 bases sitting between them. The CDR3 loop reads CASSLEAGTYNEQFF. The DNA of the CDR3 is TGCGCCAGCAGTCTGGAGGCCGGGACCTACAATGAGCAGTTCTTC.

The CDR3 protein is CASSLVVSGGSTYNEQFF. The CDR3 nucleotides read TGTGCCAGCAGCTTGGTTGTTAGCGGGGGGTCCACCTACAATGAGCAGTTCTTC. The V and J genes are TRBV5-5 and TRBJ2-1, with 10 bases aligning to TRBD2. The V segment lost 0 bases and the J segment 2 bases; nucleotides outside the gene matches: 8. This CDR3 has 18 amino acids. Germline CDR1 SGHKS, CDR2 YYEKEE (reference sequence).

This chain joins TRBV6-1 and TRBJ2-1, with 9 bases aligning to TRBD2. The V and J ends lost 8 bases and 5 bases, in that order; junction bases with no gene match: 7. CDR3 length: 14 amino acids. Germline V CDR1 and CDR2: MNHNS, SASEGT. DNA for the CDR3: TGTGCCAGCGCTAGCGGGACCATCAACAATGAGCAGTTCTTC. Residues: CASASGTINNEQFF.

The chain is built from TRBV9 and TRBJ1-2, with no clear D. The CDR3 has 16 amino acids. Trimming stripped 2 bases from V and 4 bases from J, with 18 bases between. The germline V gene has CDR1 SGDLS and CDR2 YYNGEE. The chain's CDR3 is CASSVFDGPSSYGYTF. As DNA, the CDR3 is TGTGCCAGCAGCGTCTTTGACGGTCCCTCTAGCTATGGCTACACCTTC.

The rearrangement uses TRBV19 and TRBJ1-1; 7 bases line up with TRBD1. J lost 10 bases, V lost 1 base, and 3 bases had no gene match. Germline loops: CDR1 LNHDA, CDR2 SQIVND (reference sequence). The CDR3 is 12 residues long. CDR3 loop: CASSIGQGTAFF. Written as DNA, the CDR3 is TGTGCCAGTAGTATAGGACAGGGTACAGCTTTCTTT. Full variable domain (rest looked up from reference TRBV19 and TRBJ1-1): DGGITQSPKYLFRKEGQNVTLSCEQNLNHDAMYWYRQDPGQGLRLIYYSQIVNDFQKGDIAEGYSVSREKKESFPLTVTSAQKNPTAFYLCASSIGQGTAFFGQGTRLTVV.

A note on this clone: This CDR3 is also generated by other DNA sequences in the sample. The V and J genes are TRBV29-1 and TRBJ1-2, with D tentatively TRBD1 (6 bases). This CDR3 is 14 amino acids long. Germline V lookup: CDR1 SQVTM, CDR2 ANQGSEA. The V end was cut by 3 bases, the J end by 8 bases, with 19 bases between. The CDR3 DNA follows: TGCAGCGTTGAGTCGACAGGAGACCCGGGGGGCTACACCTTC. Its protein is CSVESTGDPGGYTF.

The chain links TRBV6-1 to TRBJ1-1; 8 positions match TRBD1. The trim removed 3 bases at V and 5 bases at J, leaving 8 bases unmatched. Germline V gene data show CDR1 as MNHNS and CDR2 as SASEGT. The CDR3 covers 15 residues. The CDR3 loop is CASSEGTGLETEAFF. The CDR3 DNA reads TGTGCCAGCAGTGAGGGGACAGGATTGGAGACTGAAGCTTTCTTT.

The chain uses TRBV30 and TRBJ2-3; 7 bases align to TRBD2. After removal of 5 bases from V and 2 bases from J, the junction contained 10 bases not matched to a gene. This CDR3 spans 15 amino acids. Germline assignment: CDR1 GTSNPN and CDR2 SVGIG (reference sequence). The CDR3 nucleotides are TGTGCCTGGTCCCGTCTAGCGGCCCCCACAGATACGCAGTATTTT. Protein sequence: CAWSRLAAPTDTQYF.

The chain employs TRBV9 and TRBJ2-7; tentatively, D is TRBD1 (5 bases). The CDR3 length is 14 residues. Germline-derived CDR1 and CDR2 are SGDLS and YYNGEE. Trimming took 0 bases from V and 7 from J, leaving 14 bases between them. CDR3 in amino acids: CASSVEQGSGEQYF. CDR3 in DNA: TGTGCCAGCAGCGTAGAGCAGGGATCAGGAGAGCAGTACTTC. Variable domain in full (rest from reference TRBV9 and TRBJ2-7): DSGVTQTPKHLITATGQRVTLRCSPRSGDLSVYWYQQSLDQGLQFLIQYYNGEERAKGNILERFSAQQFPDLHSELNLSSLELGDSALYFCASSVEQGSGEQYFGPGTRLTVT.

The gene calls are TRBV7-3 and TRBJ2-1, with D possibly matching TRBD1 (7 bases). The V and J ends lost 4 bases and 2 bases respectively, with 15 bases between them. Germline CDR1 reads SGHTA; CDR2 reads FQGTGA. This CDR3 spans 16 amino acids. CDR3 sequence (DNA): TGTGCCAGCAGCTCCACACAGGGGACTCCCTACAATGAGCAGTTCTTC. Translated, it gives CASSSTQGTPYNEQFF.

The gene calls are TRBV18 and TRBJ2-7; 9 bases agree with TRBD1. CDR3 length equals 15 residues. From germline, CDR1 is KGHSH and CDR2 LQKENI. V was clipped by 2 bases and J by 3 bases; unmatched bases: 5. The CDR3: CASSPGTGIHYEQYF. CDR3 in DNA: TGTGCCAGCTCACCAGGGACAGGGATTCACTACGAGCAGTACTTC.

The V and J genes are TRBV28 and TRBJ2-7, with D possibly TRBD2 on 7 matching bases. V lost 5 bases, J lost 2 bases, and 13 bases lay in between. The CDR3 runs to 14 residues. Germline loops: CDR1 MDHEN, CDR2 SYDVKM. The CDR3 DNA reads TGTGCCAGCAGTCGGGGGGCCGTTACCTACGAGCAGTACTTC. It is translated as CASSRGAVTYEQYF.

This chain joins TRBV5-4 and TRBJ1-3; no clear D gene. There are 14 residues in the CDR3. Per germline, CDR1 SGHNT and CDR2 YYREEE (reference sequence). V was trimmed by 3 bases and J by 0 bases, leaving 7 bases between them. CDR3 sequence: CASSSRGSGNTIYF. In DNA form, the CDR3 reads TGTGCCAGCAGCTCGCGGGGCTCTGGAAACACCATATATTTT.

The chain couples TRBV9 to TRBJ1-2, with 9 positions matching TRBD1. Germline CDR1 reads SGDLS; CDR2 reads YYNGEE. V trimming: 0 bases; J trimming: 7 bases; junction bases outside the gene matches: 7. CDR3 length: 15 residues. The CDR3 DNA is TGTGCCAGCAGCGTAGGGACAGGGGACGCGGGTGGCTACACCTTC. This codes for CASSVGTGDAGGYTF.

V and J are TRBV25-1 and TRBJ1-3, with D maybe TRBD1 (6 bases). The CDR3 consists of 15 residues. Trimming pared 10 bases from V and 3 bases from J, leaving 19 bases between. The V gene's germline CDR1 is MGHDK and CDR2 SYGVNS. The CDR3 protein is CATHGWGGYGNTIYF. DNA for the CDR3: TGTGCCACCCATGGTTGGGGGGGCTATGGAAACACCATATATTTT.

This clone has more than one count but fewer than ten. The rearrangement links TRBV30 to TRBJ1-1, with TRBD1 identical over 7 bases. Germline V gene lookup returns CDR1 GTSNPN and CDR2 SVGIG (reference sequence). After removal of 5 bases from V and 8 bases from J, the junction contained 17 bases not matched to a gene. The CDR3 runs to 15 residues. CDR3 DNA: TGTGCCTGGGGAAGGGGGACAGCAAGGAGGGGGGAAGCTTTCTTT. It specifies CAWGRGTARRGEAFF.

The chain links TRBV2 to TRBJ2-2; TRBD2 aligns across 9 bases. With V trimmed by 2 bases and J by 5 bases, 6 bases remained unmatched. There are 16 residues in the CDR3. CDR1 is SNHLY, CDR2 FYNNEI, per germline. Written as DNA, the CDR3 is TGTGCCAGCAGTGAATGGGCGGGAGGGCCAACCGGGGAGCTGTTTTTT. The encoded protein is CASSEWAGGPTGELFF.

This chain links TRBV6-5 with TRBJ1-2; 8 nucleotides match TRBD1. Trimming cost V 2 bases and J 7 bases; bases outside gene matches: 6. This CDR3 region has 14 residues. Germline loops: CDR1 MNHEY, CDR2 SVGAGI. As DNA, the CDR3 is TGTGCCAGCAGTTACGGCGACAGGGGAGGTGGCTACACCTTC. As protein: CASSYGDRGGGYTF.

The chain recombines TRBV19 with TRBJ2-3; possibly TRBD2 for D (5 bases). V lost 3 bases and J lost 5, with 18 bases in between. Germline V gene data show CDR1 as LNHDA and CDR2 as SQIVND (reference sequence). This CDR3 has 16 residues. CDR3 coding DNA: TGTGCCAGTAGTATTGTGGCTAGCCGGTTAAGAGATACGCAGTATTTT. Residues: CASSIVASRLRDTQYF. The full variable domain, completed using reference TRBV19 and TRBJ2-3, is DGGITQSPKYLFRKEGQNVTLSCEQNLNHDAMYWYRQDPGQGLRLIYYSQIVNDFQKGDIAEGYSVSREKKESFPLTVTSAQKNPTAFYLCASSIVASRLRDTQYFGPGTRLTVL.

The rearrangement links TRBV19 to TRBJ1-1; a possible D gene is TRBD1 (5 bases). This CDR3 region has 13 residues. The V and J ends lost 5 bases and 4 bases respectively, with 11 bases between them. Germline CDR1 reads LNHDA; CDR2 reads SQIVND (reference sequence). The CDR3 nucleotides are TGTGCCAGTAGTCTGCAGGGTCTCACTGAAGCTTTCTTT. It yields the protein CASSLQGLTEAFF.

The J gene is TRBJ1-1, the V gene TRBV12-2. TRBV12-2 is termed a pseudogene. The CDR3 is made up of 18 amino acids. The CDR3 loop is CASRSAGTPSDRNTEAFF. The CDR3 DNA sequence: TGTGCAAGTCGCTCGGCGGGGACGCCCTCGGACCGGAACACTGAAGCTTTCTTT.

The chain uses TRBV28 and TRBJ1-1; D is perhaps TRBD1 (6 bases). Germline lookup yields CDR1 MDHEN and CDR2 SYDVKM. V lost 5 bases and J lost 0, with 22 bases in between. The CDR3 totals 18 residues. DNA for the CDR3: TGTGCCAGCAGTCTTCCTCTGTATACAGGGCTTTTGAACACTGAAGCTTTCTTT. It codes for CASSLPLYTGLLNTEAFF.

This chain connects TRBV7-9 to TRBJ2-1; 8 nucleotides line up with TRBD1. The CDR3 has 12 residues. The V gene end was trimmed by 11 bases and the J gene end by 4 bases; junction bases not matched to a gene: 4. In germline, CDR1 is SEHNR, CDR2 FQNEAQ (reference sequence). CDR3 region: CALGQGYNEQFF. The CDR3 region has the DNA TGTGCCCTCGGACAGGGATACAATGAGCAGTTCTTC.

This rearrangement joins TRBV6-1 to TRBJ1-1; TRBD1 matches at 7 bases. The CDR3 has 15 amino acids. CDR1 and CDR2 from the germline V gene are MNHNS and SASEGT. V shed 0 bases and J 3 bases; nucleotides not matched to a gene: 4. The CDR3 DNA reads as TGTGCCAGCAGTGAAGCGCCCAGGGGGTACACTGAAGCTTTCTTT. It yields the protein CASSEAPRGYTEAFF.

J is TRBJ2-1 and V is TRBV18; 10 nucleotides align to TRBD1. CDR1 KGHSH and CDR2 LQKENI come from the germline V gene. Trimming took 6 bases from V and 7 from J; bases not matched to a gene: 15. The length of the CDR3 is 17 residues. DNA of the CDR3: TGTGCCAGCTCCTCACGGGATGGGACAGGGGCTATAAATGAGCAGTTCTTC. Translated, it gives CASSSRDGTGAINEQFF.

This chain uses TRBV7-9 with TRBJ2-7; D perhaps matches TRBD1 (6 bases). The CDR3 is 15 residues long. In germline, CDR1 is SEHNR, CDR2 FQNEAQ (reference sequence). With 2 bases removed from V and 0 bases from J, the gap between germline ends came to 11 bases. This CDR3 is CASSLIGQHSYEQYF. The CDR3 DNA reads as TGTGCCAGCAGCTTAATCGGACAGCACTCCTACGAGCAGTACTTC.

The CDR3 sequence is CASNREAGSYNEQFF. Here the CDR3 DNA reads TGTGCCAGCAATCGGGAGGCCGGATCCTACAATGAGCAGTTCTTC. The V and J genes are TRBV6-1 and TRBJ2-1; 7 nucleotides agree with TRBD2. V gave up 7 bases and J gave up 1 base; unmatched junction bases: 7. The V gene's germline CDR1 is MNHNS and CDR2 SASEGT. The CDR3 has 15 amino acids.

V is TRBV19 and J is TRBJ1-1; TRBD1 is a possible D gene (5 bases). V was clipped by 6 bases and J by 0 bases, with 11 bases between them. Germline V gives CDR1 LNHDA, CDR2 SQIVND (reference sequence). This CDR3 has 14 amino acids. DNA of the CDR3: TGTGCCAGTAGATACAGGTCCCTGAACACTGAAGCTTTCTTT. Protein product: CASRYRSLNTEAFF. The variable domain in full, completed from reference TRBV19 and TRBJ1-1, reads DGGITQSPKYLFRKEGQNVTLSCEQNLNHDAMYWYRQDPGQGLRLIYYSQIVNDFQKGDIAEGYSVSREKKESFPLTVTSAQKNPTAFYLCASRYRSLNTEAFFGQGTRLTVV.

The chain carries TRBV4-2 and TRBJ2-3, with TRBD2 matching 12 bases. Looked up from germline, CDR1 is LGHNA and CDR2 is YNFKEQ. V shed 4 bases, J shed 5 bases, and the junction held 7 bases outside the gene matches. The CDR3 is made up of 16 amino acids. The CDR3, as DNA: TGTGCCAGCAGCCTGGACTCTAGCGGGGGGGGAGATACGCAGTATTTT. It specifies CASSLDSSGGGDTQYF.

CDR3: CASSLGRGSYEQYF. In DNA form, the CDR3 reads TGTGCCAGCAGCTTAGGGAGAGGCTCCTACGAGCAGTACTTC. The chain links TRBV7-6 to TRBJ2-7; D not resolved. Germline CDR1 and CDR2: SGHVS and FNYEAQ. V lost 1 base and J lost 0, with 7 bases in between. The CDR3 is made up of 14 amino acids.

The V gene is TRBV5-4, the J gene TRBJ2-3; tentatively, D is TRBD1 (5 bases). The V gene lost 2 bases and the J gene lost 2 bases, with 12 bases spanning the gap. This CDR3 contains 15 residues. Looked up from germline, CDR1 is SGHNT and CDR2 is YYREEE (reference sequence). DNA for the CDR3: TGTGCCAGCAGCTTTGTGTCGGACAACACAGATACGCAGTATTTT. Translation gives CASSFVSDNTDTQYF. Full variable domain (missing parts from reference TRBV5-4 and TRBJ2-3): ETGVTQSPTHLIKTRGQQVTLRCSSQSGHNTVSWYQQALGQGPQFIFQYYREEENGRGNFPPRFSGLQFPNYSSELNVNALELDDSALYLCASSFVSDNTDTQYFGPGTRLTVL.

The CDR3 here is CASSYGEGQPQHF. The CDR3 coding sequence is TGTGCCAGCAGTTACGGGGAGGGCCAGCCCCAGCATTTT. J is TRBJ1-5 and V is TRBV27; no clear D gene. Trimming pared 4 bases from V and 7 bases from J, leaving 11 bases between. Germline CDR1 is MNHEY and CDR2 is SMNVEV (reference sequence). The CDR3 has 13 amino acids.